This TCR beta chain was documented in a study of CD8+CD57+ T cells in acquired aplastic anemia listed by TCRdb under 2018. Background on the whole study: On average, sorted CD4+ and CD8+ cells yielded approximately 3 ug of extracted DNA, with a range of roughly 0.18 to 30 ug. For healthy donor samples, the average read count was around 9.8 million for CD4+ cells and 11 million to 13 million for CD8+ cells.

What the authors observed across the whole study: Between patients and healthy controls, no significant difference in CD8+ Simpson's diversity was found (P=0.060). Some 30 CD8+ CDR3 sequences were shared between patients and controls but appeared highly expressed in patients and within their immunodominant clones.

Concerning this clonotype: Its antigen target is currently unknown. No base quality values were provided; no much bigger clone lies one nucleotide off.

TCR repertoires of sorted CD4+ and CD8+ blood T cells from severe aplastic anemia patients and healthy subjects were deep-sequenced in the study. Ficoll-Paque density gradient centrifugation was used to isolate peripheral blood mononuclear cells. Before DNA extraction, CD4+ and CD8+ T cells were sorted with FACS or magnetic beads. TCR beta VDJ combination and CDR3 sequence profiling used genomic DNA as the template. An Illumina HiSeq 2000 was used for TCR repertoire sequencing. The study's processing was this. Repertoires were assessed using TRBV/TRBJ rearrangement plots, CDR3 size and DJ length profiles, and Simpson's diversity index. The most abundant DNA sequence in the deep sequencing data was taken as the immunodominant clone. CDR3 amino acid sequences were checked for sharing between subjects and were compared against published repertoires and the VDJdb database. TCRdb reanalyzed the raw reads on its own, using fastp at Q25 for trimming and MiXCR for clone calling, and kept in-frame beta chains. Rows matching on CDR3 protein sequence are summarized as one entry with the most common DNA and genes. The V and J calls follow TCRdb's processing rather than the paper's. Present in this sample are a few hundred thousand distinct CDR3 sequences, under 65% of which were seen just once. The ten largest clones add up to approximately 32% of the sample.

What was sequenced was sorted CD4+, CD8+, or CD8+CD57+ T cells (not recorded which) from PBMCs. The receptor was isolated from a human donor in good health.

The sequence in DNA is TGTGCCAGCAGCGTAGCCGCACAGGGGCAGGCGAATGGCTACACCTTC. This yields the protein CASSVAAQGQANGYTF. The rearrangement joined TRBV9 to TRBJ1-2; 7 junctional bases match TRBD1. From the germline V gene, CDR1 is SGDLS and CDR2 is YYNGEE. V is cut back by 0 bases and J by 6 bases, with 11 bases in the junction unmatched. The CDR3 sequence holds 16 residues, the cysteine and phenylalanine included. The kept DNA is CDR3 alone, 48 bases in frame from the first base.